This T cell receptor beta chain derives from a study of blood T cell repertoires in COVID-19. Study overall: Collection of acute and convalescent COVID-19 samples took place in the United States, Italy and Spain. T cells, B-cell-depleted T cells, or PBMCs supplied cDNA or gDNA.

As processed by the authors: Amplification of reference gene primers provided the estimated nucleated cell counts. Measured with immunoSEQ multiplex PCR; TCRdb has only the in-frame clones, and not every one. The V and J calls and clone size were taken over from that table, and D and trimming were inferred from the DNA. The top ten hold approximately 10% of the sample, which has about 140,000 clones, around 89% seen once. The CDR3 spans 14 residues. Trimming cost V 3 bases and J 10 bases, with 17 bases left between them. Germline V gene lookup returns CDR1 SGHDT and CDR2 YYEEEE. Sequencing was done on a sample of peripheral blood. The receptor's source is a woman older than 75 with acute or convalescent COVID-19. The chain carries TRBV5-6 and TRBJ2-1; tentative D call: TRBD2 (6 bases). The CDR3 DNA reads TGTGCCAGCAGCTGGGACGGGGCCGGGGGAGAGCAGTTCTTC. It yields the protein CASSWDGAGGEQFF.